This TCR beta chain was sequenced during a study of radiotherapy plus CTLA-4 blockade in lung cancer. Sequencing was performed with immunoSEQ multiplex PCR; in TCRdb, only in-frame clones are kept and a portion is missing. The data contain roughly 45,000 clones, roughly 60% of them singletons. The CDR3 runs 14 residues. V was pared by 5 bases and J by 1 base, with 11 bases between. Germline V gene sequence: CDR1 SEHNR, CDR2 FQNEAQ (reference sequence). The sequences come from peripheral blood, collected from a patient treated with radiotherapy plus ipilimumab. The rearrangement uses TRBV7-9 and TRBJ1-1; D is ambiguous. The sequence was collected from a human donor with non-small cell lung cancer who had a partial response to radiotherapy plus ipilimumab. CDR3 amino acids: CASSGELRNTEAFF. CDR3 bases: TGTGCCAGCAGCGGAGAGTTAAGGAACACTGAAGCTTTCTTT.